A selection of T cell receptor beta chains follows, all from one sample in a study of persistence of HIV-infected CD4 T cells. The table came from immunoSEQ multiplex PCR; TCRdb's copy has only in-frame clones and leaves some out. The sample holds some 28,000 clones, roughly four fifths seen once. The antigens these receptors bind are not known. Sequenced material: CD4+ T cells sorted from PBMCs after 18-hour stimulation, taken from a patient who received antiretroviral therapy. These receptors were obtained from an adult man with HIV who was CMV-seropositive. Both conserved end residues are part of each CDR3. A D gene is named only where the DNA matches it firmly. Clone size, where shown, is once, few, many, or a class for clones that have expanded.

NA,NA,TRBV7-9,TRBJ1-6,TGTGCCAGCAGCTTAGAACCAGGGAGGAATTCACCCCTCCACTTT,CASSLEPGRNSPLHF
NA,NA,TRBV14,TRBJ1-1,TGTGCCAGCAGCCAAGACTGGAACACTGAAGCTTTCTTT,CASSQDWNTEAFF
NA,once,TRBV12-3/TRBV12-4,TRBJ2-3,TGTGCCAGCAGTCGAACGCGAGGGTCCAGTGGGTATTTT,CASSRTRGSSGYF
TRBD1,NA,TRBV7-6,TRBJ2-7,TGTGCCAGCAGATCAAACCCGGGACAGCACTACGAGCAGTACTTC,CASRSNPGQHYEQYF
TRBD1,few,TRBV3-1/TRBV3-2,TRBJ2-5,TGTGCCAGCAGCTTCGGGACAGGGAGTTCGGAGACCCAGTACTTC,CASSFGTGSSETQYF
TRBD2,once,TRBV5-8,TRBJ2-1,TGTGCCAGCTTCCGCTTTACCGGGACTAGCGGGGCTTATGAGCAGTTCTTC,CASFRFTGTSGAYEQFF
NA,NA,TRBV5-1,TRBJ2-3,TGCGCCAGCAGCTCCATCCTCGGACTGACAGTCCGAGGGGATACGCAGTATTTT,CASSSILGLTVRGDTQYF
NA,NA,TRBV21-1,TRBJ1-1,TGTGCCATCCTACATGGGGGGACTGAAGCTTTCTTT,CAILHGGTEAFF
NA,few,TRBV9,TRBJ1-1,TGTGCCAGCAGCGTAGTGCTGTCGGGTGAAGCTTTCTTT,CASSVVLSGEAFF
TRBD1,NA,TRBV4-2,TRBJ1-5,TGTGCCAGCAGCCAAGGGGAGACAGGGGGAGGTCGAGATCAGCCCCAGCATTTT,CASSQGETGGGRDQPQHF
NA,NA,TRBV25-1,TRBJ1-1,TGTGCCAGCCTACAGGCCGTGAACACTGAAGCTTTCTTT,CASLQAVNTEAFF
TRBD1,NA,TRBV29-1,TRBJ2-2,TGCAGCGTTGAACAGGGGGCCGTCGGGGAGCTGTTTTTT,CSVEQGAVGELFF
NA,NA,TRBV4-2,TRBJ1-4,TGTGCCAGCAGCCGAGGCAGCACTAATGAAAAACTGTTTTTT,CASSRGSTNEKLFF